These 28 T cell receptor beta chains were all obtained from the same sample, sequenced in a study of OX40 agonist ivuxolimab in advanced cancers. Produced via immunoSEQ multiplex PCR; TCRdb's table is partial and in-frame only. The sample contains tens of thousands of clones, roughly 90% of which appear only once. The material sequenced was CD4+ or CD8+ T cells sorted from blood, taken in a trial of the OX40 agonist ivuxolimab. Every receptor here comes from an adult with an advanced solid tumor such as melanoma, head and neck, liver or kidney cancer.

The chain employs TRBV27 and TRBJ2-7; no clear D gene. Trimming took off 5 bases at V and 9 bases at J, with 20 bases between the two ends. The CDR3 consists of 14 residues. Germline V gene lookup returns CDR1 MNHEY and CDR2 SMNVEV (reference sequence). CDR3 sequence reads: CASSPRSPVLTQYF. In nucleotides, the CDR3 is TGTGCCAGCAGTCCAAGATCTCCGGTATTGACGCAGTACTTC.

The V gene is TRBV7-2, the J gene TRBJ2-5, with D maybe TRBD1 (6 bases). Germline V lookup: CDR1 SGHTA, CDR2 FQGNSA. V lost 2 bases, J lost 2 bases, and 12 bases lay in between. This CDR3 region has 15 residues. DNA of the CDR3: TGTGCCAGCAGCTTAATCCAGGGGTTTCAAGAGACCCAGTACTTC. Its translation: CASSLIQGFQETQYF. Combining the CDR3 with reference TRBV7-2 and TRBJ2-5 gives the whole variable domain GAGVSQSPSNKVTEKGKDVELRCDPISGHTALYWYRQSLGQGLEFLIYFQGNSAPDKSGLPSDRFSAERTGGSVSTLTIQRTQQEDSAVYLCASSLIQGFQETQYFGPGTRLLVL.

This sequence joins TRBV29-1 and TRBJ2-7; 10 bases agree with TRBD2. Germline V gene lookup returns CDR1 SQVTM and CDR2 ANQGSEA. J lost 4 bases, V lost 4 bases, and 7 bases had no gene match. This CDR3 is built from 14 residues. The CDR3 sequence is CSVAKAGGQYEQYF. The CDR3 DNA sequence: TGCAGCGTTGCTAAAGCGGGAGGGCAATACGAGCAGTACTTC.

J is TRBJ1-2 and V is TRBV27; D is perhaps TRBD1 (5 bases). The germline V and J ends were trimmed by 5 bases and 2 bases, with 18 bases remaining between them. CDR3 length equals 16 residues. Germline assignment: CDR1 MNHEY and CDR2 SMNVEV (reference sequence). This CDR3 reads CASSPFPSGGNYGYTF. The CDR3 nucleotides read TGTGCCAGCAGTCCTTTTCCGTCCGGGGGGAACTATGGCTACACCTTC.

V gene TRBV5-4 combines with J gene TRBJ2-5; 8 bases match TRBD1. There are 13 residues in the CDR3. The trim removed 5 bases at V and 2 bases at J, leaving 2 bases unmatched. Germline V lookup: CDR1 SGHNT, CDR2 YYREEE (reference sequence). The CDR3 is CASRGQAQETQYF. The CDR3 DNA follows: TGTGCCAGCAGGGGACAGGCTCAAGAGACCCAGTACTTC.

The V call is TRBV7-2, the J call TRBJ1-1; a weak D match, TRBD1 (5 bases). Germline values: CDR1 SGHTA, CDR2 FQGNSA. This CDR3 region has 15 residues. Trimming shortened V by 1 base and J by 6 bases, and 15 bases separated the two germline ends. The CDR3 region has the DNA TGTGCCAGCAGCTTAGTCGGGGGGTTCGTCGCTGAAGCTTTCTTT. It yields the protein CASSLVGGFVAEAFF.

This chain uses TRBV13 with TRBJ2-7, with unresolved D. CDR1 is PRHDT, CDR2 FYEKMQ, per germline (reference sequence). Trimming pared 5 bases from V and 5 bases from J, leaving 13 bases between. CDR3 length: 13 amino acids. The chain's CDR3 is CASSPTDGDEQYF. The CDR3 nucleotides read TGTGCCAGCAGCCCGACGGACGGTGACGAGCAGTACTTC.

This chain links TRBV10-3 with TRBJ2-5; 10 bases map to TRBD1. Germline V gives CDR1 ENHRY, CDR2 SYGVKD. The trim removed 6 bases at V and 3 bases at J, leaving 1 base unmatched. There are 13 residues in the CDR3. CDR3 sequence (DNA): TGTGCCATCAGGGGGACAGGGGAAGAGACCCAGTACTTC. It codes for CAIRGTGEETQYF.

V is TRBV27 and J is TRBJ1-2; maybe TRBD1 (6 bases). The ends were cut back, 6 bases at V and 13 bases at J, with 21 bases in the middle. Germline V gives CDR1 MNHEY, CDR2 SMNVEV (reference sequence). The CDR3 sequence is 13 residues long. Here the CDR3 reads CASSPRDTLMCTF. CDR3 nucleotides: TGTGCCAGCAGCCCCCGGGACACCCTAATGTGCACCTTC.

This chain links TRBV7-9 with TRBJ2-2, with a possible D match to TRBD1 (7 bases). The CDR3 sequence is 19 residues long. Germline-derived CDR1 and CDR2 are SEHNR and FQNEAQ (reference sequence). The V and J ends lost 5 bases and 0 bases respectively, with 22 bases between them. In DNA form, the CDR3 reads TGTGCCAGCAGCCCCCCGGCAGGGGGGACCCCGGCGAACACCGGGGAGCTGTTTTTT. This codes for CASSPPAGGTPANTGELFF.

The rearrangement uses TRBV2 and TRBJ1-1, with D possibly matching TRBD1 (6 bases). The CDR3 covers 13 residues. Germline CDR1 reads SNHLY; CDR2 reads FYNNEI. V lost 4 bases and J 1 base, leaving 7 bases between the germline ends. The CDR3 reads CASSGDKNTEAFF. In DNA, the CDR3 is TGTGCCAGCAGTGGGGACAAGAACACTGAAGCTTTCTTT.

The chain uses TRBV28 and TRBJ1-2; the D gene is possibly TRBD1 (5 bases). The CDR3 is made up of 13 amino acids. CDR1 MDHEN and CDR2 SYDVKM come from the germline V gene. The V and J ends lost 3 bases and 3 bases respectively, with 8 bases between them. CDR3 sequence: CASSFSRDYGYTF. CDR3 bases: TGTGCCAGCAGTTTCAGCAGGGACTATGGCTACACCTTC.

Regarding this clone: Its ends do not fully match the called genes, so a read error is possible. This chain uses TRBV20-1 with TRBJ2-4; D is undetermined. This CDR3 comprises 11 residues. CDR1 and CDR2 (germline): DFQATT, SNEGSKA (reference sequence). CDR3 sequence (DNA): TGCAGTGCTACCCCTACTATAGACCCCCACTTC. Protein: CSATPTIDPHF.

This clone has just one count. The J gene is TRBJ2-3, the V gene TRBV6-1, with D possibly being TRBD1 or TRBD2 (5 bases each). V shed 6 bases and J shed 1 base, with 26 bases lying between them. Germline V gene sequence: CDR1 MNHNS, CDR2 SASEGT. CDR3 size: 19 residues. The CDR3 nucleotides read TGTGCCAGCAGAGAAAGCTGGGGGACCCAAACGTGGGGCACAGATACGCAGTATTTT. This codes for CASRESWGTQTWGTDTQYF.

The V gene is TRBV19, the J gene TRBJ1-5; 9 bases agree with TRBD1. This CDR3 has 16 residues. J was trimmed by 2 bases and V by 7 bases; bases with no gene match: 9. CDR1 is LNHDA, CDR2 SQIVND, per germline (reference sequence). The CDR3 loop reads CASTSTGGNGNQPQHF. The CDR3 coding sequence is TGTGCCAGTACCTCGACAGGGGGTAACGGCAATCAGCCCCAGCATTTT.

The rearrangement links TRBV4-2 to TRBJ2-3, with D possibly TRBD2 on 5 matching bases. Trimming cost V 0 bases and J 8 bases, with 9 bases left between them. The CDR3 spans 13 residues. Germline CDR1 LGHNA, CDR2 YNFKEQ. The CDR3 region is CASSQDMEATQYF. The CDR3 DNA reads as TGTGCCAGCAGCCAAGATATGGAGGCTACGCAGTATTTT.

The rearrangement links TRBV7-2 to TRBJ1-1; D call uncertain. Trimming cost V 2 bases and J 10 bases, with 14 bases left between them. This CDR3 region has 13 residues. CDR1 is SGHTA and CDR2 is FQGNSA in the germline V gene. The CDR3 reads CASSLMASVRAFF. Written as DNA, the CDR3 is TGTGCCAGCAGCTTAATGGCTTCAGTTCGAGCTTTCTTT.

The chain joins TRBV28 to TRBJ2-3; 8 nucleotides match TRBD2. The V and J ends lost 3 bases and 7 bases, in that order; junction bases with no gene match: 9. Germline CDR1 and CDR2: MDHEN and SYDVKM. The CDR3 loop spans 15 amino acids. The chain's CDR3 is CASSLAGGNGNTQYF. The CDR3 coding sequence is TGTGCCAGCAGTTTGGCGGGGGGTAACGGGAATACGCAGTATTTT.

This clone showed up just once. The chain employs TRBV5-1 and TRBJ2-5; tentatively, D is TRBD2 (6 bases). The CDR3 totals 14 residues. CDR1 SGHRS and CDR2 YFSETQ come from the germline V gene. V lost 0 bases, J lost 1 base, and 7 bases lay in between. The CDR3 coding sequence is TGCGCCAGCAGCTTGGGCGGGGTCCAAGAGACCCAGTACTTC. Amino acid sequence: CASSLGGVQETQYF.

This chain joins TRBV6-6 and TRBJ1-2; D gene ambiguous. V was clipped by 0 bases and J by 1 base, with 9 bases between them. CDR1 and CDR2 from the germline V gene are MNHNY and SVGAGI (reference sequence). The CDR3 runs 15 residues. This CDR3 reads CASSYSSAYNYGYTF. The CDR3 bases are TGTGCCAGCAGTTACTCTTCAGCCTATAACTATGGCTACACCTTC.

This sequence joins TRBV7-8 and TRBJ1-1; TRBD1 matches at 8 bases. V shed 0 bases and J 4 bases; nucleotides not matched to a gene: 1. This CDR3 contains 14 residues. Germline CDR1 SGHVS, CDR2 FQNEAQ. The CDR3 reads CASSLATGGTEAFF. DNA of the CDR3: TGTGCCAGCAGCTTAGCCACAGGGGGCACTGAAGCTTTCTTT.

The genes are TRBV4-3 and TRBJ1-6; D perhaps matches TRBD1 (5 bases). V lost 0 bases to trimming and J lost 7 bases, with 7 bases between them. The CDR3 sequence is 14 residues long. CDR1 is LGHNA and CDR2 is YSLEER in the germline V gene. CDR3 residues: CASSQDGTNSPLHF. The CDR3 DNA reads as TGCGCCAGCAGCCAAGATGGGACCAATTCACCCCTCCACTTT.

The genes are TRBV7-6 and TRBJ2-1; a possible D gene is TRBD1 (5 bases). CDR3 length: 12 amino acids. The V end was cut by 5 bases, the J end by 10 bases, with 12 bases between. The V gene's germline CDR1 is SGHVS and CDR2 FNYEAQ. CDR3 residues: CASSLDRTEQFF. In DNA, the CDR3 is TGTGCCAGCAGCCTGGATCGGACAGAGCAGTTCTTC.

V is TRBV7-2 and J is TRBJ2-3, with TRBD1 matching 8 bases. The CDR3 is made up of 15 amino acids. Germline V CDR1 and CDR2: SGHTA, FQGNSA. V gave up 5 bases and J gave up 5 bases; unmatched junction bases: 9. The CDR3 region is CASSLLGQGRDTQYF. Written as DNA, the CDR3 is TGTGCCAGCAGCCTCCTAGGACAGGGTCGAGATACGCAGTATTTT.

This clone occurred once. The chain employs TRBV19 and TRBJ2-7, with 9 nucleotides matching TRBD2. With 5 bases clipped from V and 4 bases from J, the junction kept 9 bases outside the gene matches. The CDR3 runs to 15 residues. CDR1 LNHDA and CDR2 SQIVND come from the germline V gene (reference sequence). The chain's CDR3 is CASSDVAGAGYEQYF. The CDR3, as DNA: TGTGCCAGTAGTGATGTAGCGGGGGCAGGGTACGAGCAGTACTTC.

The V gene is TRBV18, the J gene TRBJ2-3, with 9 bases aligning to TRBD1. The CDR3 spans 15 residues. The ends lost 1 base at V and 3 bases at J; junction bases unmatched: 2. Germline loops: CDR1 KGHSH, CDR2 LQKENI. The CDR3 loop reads CASSPLGQGTDTQYF. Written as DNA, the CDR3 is TGTGCCAGCTCACCACTTGGACAGGGGACAGATACGCAGTATTTT.

CDR3 in DNA: TGTGCCAGCTCACTCGGACAGGGTGGGAACACTGAAGCTTTCTTT. Translation: CASSLGQGGNTEAFF. This sequence joins TRBV18 and TRBJ1-1; 8 bases line up with TRBD1. CDR1 KGHSH and CDR2 LQKENI come from the germline V gene. The CDR3 covers 15 residues. J gave up 1 base and V 4 bases, and 5 bases lay outside the gene matches. The whole variable domain, filled in from reference TRBV18 and TRBJ1-1, reads NAGVMQNPRHLVRRRGQEARLRCSPMKGHSHVYWYRQLPEEGLKFMVYLQKENIIDESGMPKERFSAEFPKEGPSILRIQQVVRGDSAAYFCASSLGQGGNTEAFFGQGTRLTVV.

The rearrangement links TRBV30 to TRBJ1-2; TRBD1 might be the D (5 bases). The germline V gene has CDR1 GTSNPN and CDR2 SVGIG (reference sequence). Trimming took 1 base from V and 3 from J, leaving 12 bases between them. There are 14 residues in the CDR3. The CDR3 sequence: CAWSGTPQHYGYTF. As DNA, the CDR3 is TGTGCCTGGAGTGGGACACCTCAGCACTATGGCTACACCTTC. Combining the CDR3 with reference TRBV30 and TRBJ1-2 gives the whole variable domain SQTIHQWPATLVQPVGSPLSLECTVEGTSNPNLYWYRQAAGRGLQLLFYSVGIGQISSEVPQNLSASRPQDRQFILSSKKLLLSDSGFYLCAWSGTPQHYGYTFGSGTRLTVV.